This TCR beta chain derives from a study of blood T cell repertoires in COVID-19. Here immunoSEQ multiplex PCR was the method, and the copy in TCRdb shows in-frame clones only, minus some. Here the sample spans hundreds of thousands of clones, approximately 88% being singletons. V lost 4 bases, J lost 0 bases, and 10 bases lay in between. CDR1 is MGHRA, CDR2 YSYEKL, per germline. The CDR3 runs to 15 residues. The clonotype originates from a woman in her twenties or thirties with acute COVID-19. The chain employs TRBV4-1 and TRBJ1-3; no firm D call. The specimen was PBMCs or T cells enriched from blood (not recorded which). DNA for the CDR3: TGCGCCAGCAGCCGAACCTCCGGCTCTGGAAACACCATATATTTT. It is translated as CASSRTSGSGNTIYF.